This T cell receptor beta chain was captured by sequencing in a study of CXCR3-negative and CXCR3-positive naive CD8 T cells. Points on this clonotype: Its target is not known.

The study made its TRB cDNA libraries by 5' RACE, adding UMI labels. After re-calling the 5' RACE reads, TCRdb lists one entry per CDR3 protein, DNA absent. The sample's table shows 150,000 or so distinct CDR3 sequences. Overall study results and limits: Surface CD5 looked about the same in the naive subsets, so the authors worked out TCR strength from TRB CDR3 properties. Expression of CXCR3 was partially reduced after cryopreservation, and fresh PBMCs were used in most assays. Hydrophobicity of TRB CDR3s was greater in CXCR3-positive naive cells than in CXCR3-negative naive cells.

Germline CDR1 and CDR2: SGDLS and YYNGEE. The CDR3 has 15 residues. Naive CD8+ T cells displayed a CD45RO-CCR7+CD27+CD95- phenotype. This TCR came from a human donor in good health. Some clones in this sample may be carry-over from other donors' samples. Sequences were obtained from naive CXCR3- CD8+ T cells from blood. Subset reported: CD45RO-CCR7+CD27+CD95- naive CD8+ T cells lacking CXCR3 (TNR3-). This chain joins TRBV9 and TRBJ1-6; the D call of TRBD1 rests on TCRdb alone, since no DNA is present to check it. The CDR3 sequence is CASSGEPGGNSPLHF. The entire variable domain, with the rest obtained from reference TRBV9 and TRBJ1-6, is as follows: DSGVTQTPKHLITATGQRVTLRCSPRSGDLSVYWYQQSLDQGLQFLIQYYNGEERAKGNILERFSAQQFPDLHSELNLSSLELGDSALYFCASSGEPGGNSPLHFGNGTRLTVT.